This passage covers 20 T cell receptor beta chains from one sample sequenced in a study of T cell changes during pregnancy in multiple sclerosis. The repertoire was sequenced with immunoSEQ multiplex PCR; TCRdb's copy has only in-frame clones and lacks some. The table includes 40,000 to 45,000 clones, roughly 94% detected once. The material sequenced was peripheral blood, taken in the third trimester of pregnancy. Receptor source: a female donor with multiple sclerosis, enrolled in a pregnancy study.

This chain uses TRBV10-3 with TRBJ1-5; 7 bases are shared with TRBD1. Germline V lookup: CDR1 ENHRY, CDR2 SYGVKD. There are 15 residues in the CDR3. Trimming took 2 bases from V and 14 from J; bases not matched to a gene: 15. CDR3 amino acids: CAISEPTSDRDEKHF. As DNA, the CDR3 is TGTGCCATCAGTGAGCCCACCTCCGACAGGGATGAAAAGCATTTT.

This clone appeared once. V gene TRBV5-1 combines with J gene TRBJ2-1; TRBD1 matches at 9 bases. V dropped 0 bases and J dropped 9; count of bases not matched to a gene: 4. This CDR3 comprises 14 residues. CDR1 is SGHRS, CDR2 YFSETQ, per germline. CDR3 amino acids: CASSLAQGAGEQFF. The CDR3 DNA is TGCGCCAGCAGCTTGGCACAGGGGGCTGGTGAGCAGTTCTTC.

The chain carries TRBV6-5 and TRBJ2-7; D perhaps matches TRBD1 (5 bases). The CDR3 runs 15 residues. CDR1 is MNHEY, CDR2 SVGAGI, per germline. V lost 6 bases, J lost 2 bases, and 17 bases lay in between. This CDR3 is CASSHGAESPYEQYF. In DNA form, the CDR3 reads TGTGCCAGCAGCCATGGGGCGGAGTCTCCCTACGAGCAGTACTTC.

This clone has a single count. V and J are TRBV28 and TRBJ1-3, with no clear D. V lost 5 bases and J lost 2, with 10 bases in between. CDR1 is MDHEN and CDR2 is SYDVKM in the germline V gene. The CDR3 has 14 residues. CDR3 coding DNA: TGTGCCAGCAGTCGGGGATTTACTGGAAACACCATATATTTT. Translating gives CASSRGFTGNTIYF.

The rearrangement joins TRBV7-2 to TRBJ1-1; D might be TRBD1 (5 bases). This CDR3 region has 14 residues. V lost 3 bases and J 0 bases, leaving 8 bases between the germline ends. In germline, CDR1 is SGHTA, CDR2 FQGNSA. The CDR3 nucleotides are TGTGCCAGCAGCTTCAAGACAGTGAACACTGAAGCTTTCTTT. Amino acids: CASSFKTVNTEAFF.

The genes are TRBV6-1 and TRBJ2-1; TRBD1 aligns across 10 bases. In germline, CDR1 is MNHNS, CDR2 SASEGT. CDR3 size: 15 residues. V trimming: 2 bases; J trimming: 5 bases; junction bases outside the gene matches: 3. The CDR3 DNA reads TGTGCCAGCAGTGAATTTGGACAGGGGGACAATGAGCAGTTCTTC. This translates into CASSEFGQGDNEQFF.

The chain uses TRBV13 and TRBJ2-1; D may be TRBD2 (6 bases). Germline V lookup: CDR1 PRHDT, CDR2 FYEKMQ (reference sequence). With 5 bases removed from V and 6 bases from J, the gap between germline ends came to 11 bases. CDR3 length equals 13 residues. This chain's CDR3 is CASSPGVTNEQFF. CDR3 bases: TGTGCCAGCAGCCCGGGGGTTACCAATGAGCAGTTCTTC.

The chain employs TRBV6-1 and TRBJ2-7; tentatively, D is TRBD1 (6 bases). Trimming left V 4 bases short and J 7 bases short, with 23 bases between. The CDR3 contains 16 residues. From germline, CDR1 is MNHNS and CDR2 SASEGT. CDR3 DNA sequence: TGTGCCAGCAGTGGTGAGAGGGGGACCATCCTGGGGGAGCAGTACTTC. The encoded protein is CASSGERGTILGEQYF.

The gene calls are TRBV5-1 and TRBJ2-3; D might be TRBD1 (8 bases). From germline, CDR1 is SGHRS and CDR2 YFSETQ. V was trimmed by 4 bases and J by 4 bases, leaving 22 bases between them. This CDR3 comprises 17 residues. The CDR3 DNA reads TGCGCCAGCAGCCCTATAACAGGGGGGGGGCTTGCAGATACGCAGTATTTT. Its translation is CASSPITGGGLADTQYF.

In its sample, this clone is medium-sized. V usage is TRBV29-1 and J usage is TRBJ1-1, with 9 bases aligning to TRBD1. CDR1 is SQVTM and CDR2 is ANQGSEA in the germline V gene. The V and J ends lost 8 bases and 4 bases, in that order; junction bases with no gene match: 8. The CDR3 covers 13 residues. In nucleotides, the CDR3 is TGCAGCTTTAGGACAGGGGAAGGCACTGAAGCTTTCTTT. This gives the protein CSFRTGEGTEAFF.

V usage is TRBV10-3 and J usage is TRBJ2-1, with 11 bases fitting TRBD2. This CDR3 region has 12 residues. Germline V gives CDR1 ENHRY, CDR2 SYGVKD. Trimming at V came to 10 bases and at J to 6 bases, leaving 2 bases not matched to a gene. The CDR3 nucleotides read TGTGCCACGGGGACTAGCGGCAATGAGCAGTTCTTC. This codes for CATGTSGNEQFF.

V is TRBV19 and J is TRBJ2-1; TRBD1 matches at 9 bases. CDR3 length: 17 residues. The V gene end was trimmed by 10 bases and the J gene end by 8 bases; junction bases not matched to a gene: 21. From germline, CDR1 is LNHDA and CDR2 SQIVND (reference sequence). The CDR3 bases are TGTGCCACGGGAAAAGTGGGACAGGGCGGTTTCGTGGATGAGCAGTTCTTC. This codes for CATGKVGQGGFVDEQFF. The whole variable domain, filled in from reference TRBV19 and TRBJ2-1, reads DGGITQSPKYLFRKEGQNVTLSCEQNLNHDAMYWYRQDPGQGLRLIYYSQIVNDFQKGDIAEGYSVSREKKESFPLTVTSAQKNPTAFYLCATGKVGQGGFVDEQFFGPGTRLTVL.

The genes are TRBV4-1 and TRBJ2-2, with a tentative D call TRBD2 (5 bases). Trimming cost V 2 bases and J 7 bases, with 14 bases left between them. This CDR3 is built from 15 residues. Germline V gene sequence: CDR1 MGHRA, CDR2 YSYEKL. CDR3 region: CASSQSNSGNGELFF. As DNA, the CDR3 is TGCGCCAGCAGCCAAAGTAACAGCGGTAACGGGGAGCTGTTTTTT.

V and J are TRBV5-1 and TRBJ2-3; 7 positions agree with TRBD2. This CDR3 comprises 17 residues. Germline CDR1 is SGHRS and CDR2 is YFSETQ. Unmatched junction bases numbered 9, after V lost 0 bases and J lost 2 bases. The CDR3 region is CASSLAVRGGSTDTQYF. The CDR3, as DNA: TGCGCCAGCAGCTTGGCAGTGCGCGGGGGTTCCACAGATACGCAGTATTTT. The whole variable domain, remainder taken from reference TRBV5-1 and TRBJ2-3, is KAGVTQTPRYLIKTRGQQVTLSCSPISGHRSVSWYQQTPGQGLQFLFEYFSETQRNKGNFPGRFSGRQFSNSRSEMNVSTLELGDSALYLCASSLAVRGGSTDTQYFGPGTRLTVL.

This clone occurred once. The CDR3 sequence: CASSKQGTLGNTIYF. DNA of the CDR3: TGTGCCAGCAGTAAACAGGGGACCCTAGGAAACACCATATATTTT. V and J are TRBV6-5 and TRBJ1-3; 7 bases align to TRBD1. V lost 5 bases to trimming and J lost 4 bases; unmatched junction nucleotides: 8. CDR3 length: 15 amino acids. Germline V gene lookup returns CDR1 MNHEY and CDR2 SVGAGI.

The chain carries TRBV27 and TRBJ2-1, with 7 bases lining up with TRBD2. Trimming cost V 0 bases and J 5 bases; bases outside gene matches: 7. This CDR3 region has 16 residues. Germline values: CDR1 MNHEY, CDR2 SMNVEV (reference sequence). The CDR3 region has the DNA TGTGCCAGCAGTTTATCCGGGACTATAGGTAACAATGAGCAGTTCTTC. Encoded protein: CASSLSGTIGNNEQFF.

The chain uses TRBV30 and TRBJ2-7, with D perhaps TRBD2 (6 bases). The ends were cut back, 2 bases at V and 1 base at J, with 21 bases in the middle. Germline assignment: CDR1 GTSNPN and CDR2 SVGIG (reference sequence). The CDR3 totals 17 residues. CDR3 loop: CAWSSGRVSGFSYEQYF. The CDR3 coding sequence is TGTGCCTGGAGTAGCGGGCGGGTCTCTGGTTTTTCCTACGAGCAGTACTTC.

The rearrangement links TRBV30 to TRBJ2-1; TRBD2 matches at 7 bases. The CDR3 totals 11 residues. Trimming cost V 3 bases and J 12 bases; bases outside gene matches: 5. Germline CDR1 and CDR2: GTSNPN and SVGIG (reference sequence). Here the CDR3 reads CAWRPERGQFF. CDR3 DNA: TGTGCCTGGAGACCTGAGCGGGGGCAGTTCTTC.

The chain has TRBV7-3 and TRBJ2-5, with D possibly being TRBD2 (6 bases). Germline V gives CDR1 SGHTA, CDR2 FQGTGA. This CDR3 has 13 amino acids. The V gene lost 5 bases and the J gene lost 9 bases, with 16 bases spanning the gap. In DNA, the CDR3 is TGTGCCAGCAGCCGATCACCAAGGGAGGCCCAGTACTTC. Its protein product is CASSRSPREAQYF.

The rearrangement links TRBV28 to TRBJ2-3; D may be TRBD1 (5 bases). Germline loops: CDR1 MDHEN, CDR2 SYDVKM. The CDR3 is 15 residues long. V lost 4 bases, J lost 1 base, and 12 bases lay in between. In DNA, the CDR3 is TGTGCCAGCAGTTCAGCAGGGTCCCGCACAGATACGCAGTATTTT. It encodes CASSSAGSRTDTQYF.